These 27 T cell receptor beta chains were sequenced from one sample in a study of blood T cells in healthy people across ages. A J-beta primer mix and a sample-barcoded 5' primer were used in a second PCR of about 6 to 12 cycles. Each CDR3 protein gets one entry after TCRdb re-called the 5' RACE reads with MiXCR. The sample contains 650,000 to 900,000 distinct CDR3 sequences, around two thirds of which appear only once. Input material: blood. Receptors were obtained from a man aged 25-40 years in good health.

This chain joins TRBV2 and TRBJ2-7, with D tentatively TRBD1 or TRBD2 (5 bases each). V shed 4 bases and J shed 0 bases, with 19 bases lying between them. The germline V gene has CDR1 SNHLY and CDR2 FYNNEI. The CDR3 has 17 amino acids. In DNA form, the CDR3 reads TGTGCCAGCAGTGCCAACCCCGGGACGCAGAACTCCTACGAGCAGTACTTC. This encodes CASSANPGTQNSYEQYF.

V gene TRBV5-1 combines with J gene TRBJ2-5, with D unresolved. This CDR3 is built from 15 residues. Germline V gene data show CDR1 as SGHRS and CDR2 as YFSETQ. V gave up 1 base and J gave up 1 base, with 11 bases separating them. The CDR3 coding sequence is TGCGCCAGCAGCTTGACTGCAGGTTCCCAAGAGACCCAGTACTTC. Amino acids: CASSLTAGSQETQYF.

The chain couples TRBV6-2 or TRBV6-3 to TRBJ2-7; tentative D call: TRBD1 (5 bases). Between the trimmed V and J ends, which lost 6 bases and 3 bases, there was a span of 12 bases. The germline CDR1 and CDR2 sequences are MNHEY and SVGEGT. This CDR3 is built from 13 residues. The CDR3 nucleotides read TGTGCCAGCAGAAGGGGCGCGCACTACGAGCAGTACTTC. It encodes CASRRGAHYEQYF.

This clonotype was seen only a few times. V is TRBV2 and J is TRBJ2-6; D uncertain. Germline V gene lookup returns CDR1 SNHLY and CDR2 FYNNEI. This CDR3 has 16 residues. Trimming took 4 bases from V and 1 from J, leaving 11 bases between them. CDR3 coding DNA: TGTGCCAGCAGTGGTTCCCCTTTTTCTGGGGCCAACGTCCTGACTTTC. It is translated as CASSGSPFSGANVLTF.

A word on this clonotype: Here the CDR3 omits its conserved ending phenylalanine or tryptophan, so a read error is the likely source. The chain is built from TRBV20-1 and TRBJ2-5; D is ambiguous. Near its end, the DNA agrees better with TRBJ2-4, so the J call may be wrong. From germline, CDR1 is DFQATT and CDR2 SNEGSKA (reference sequence). The length of the CDR3 is 13 residues. CDR3 DNA sequence: TGCAGTGCACACCCTCATGGTAGGGACATTCAGTACTAC. Its translation: CSAHPHGRDIQYY.

The gene calls are TRBV28 and TRBJ1-2, with a tentative D call TRBD1 (5 bases). The germline CDR1 and CDR2 sequences are MDHEN and SYDVKM. The germline V and J ends were trimmed by 6 bases and 0 bases, with 17 bases remaining between them. The CDR3 has 16 residues. The DNA for the CDR3 is TGTGCCAGCAGAACCTCTCTGGCGGGGGCTAACTATGGCTACACCTTC. This sequence encodes CASRTSLAGANYGYTF.

The V call is TRBV20-1, the J call TRBJ1-1; D gene ambiguous. The germline V and J ends were trimmed by 0 bases and 1 base, with 15 bases remaining between them. Germline V gene lookup returns CDR1 DFQATT and CDR2 SNEGSKA (reference sequence). CDR3 length: 16 residues. CDR3 residues: CSARDLGSWGNTEAFF. The CDR3 region has the DNA TGCAGTGCTAGAGATCTAGGGTCCTGGGGGAACACTGAAGCTTTCTTT.

The chain carries TRBV6-1 and TRBJ1-2, with D possibly matching TRBD1 (6 bases). V was shortened by 5 bases and J by 6 bases, with 16 bases between the two germline ends. Germline V gives CDR1 MNHNS, CDR2 SASEGT. The CDR3 length is 14 residues. CDR3 protein: CASSFLQGSNGYTF. CDR3 bases: TGTGCCAGCAGTTTCCTCCAGGGGTCGAATGGCTACACCTTC.

The chain is built from TRBV6-5 and TRBJ1-6, with 9 nucleotides matching TRBD1. The junction had 5 bases not matched to a gene; V was cut back by 6 bases and J by 5 bases. CDR1 MNHEY and CDR2 SVGAGI come from the germline V gene. The CDR3 covers 15 residues. CDR3 sequence: CASSRTGADNSPLHF. Here the CDR3 DNA reads TGTGCCAGCAGCCGGACAGGGGCGGATAATTCACCCCTCCACTTT.

The CDR3 here is CSARDPTGSSYEQYF. In DNA, the CDR3 is TGCAGTGCTAGAGATCCCACAGGAAGTTCCTACGAGCAGTACTTC. The rearrangement joins TRBV20-1 to TRBJ2-7; possibly TRBD1 for D (5 bases). Trimming left V 0 bases short and J 1 base short, with 13 bases between. Germline V CDR1 and CDR2: DFQATT, SNEGSKA (reference sequence). The CDR3 runs to 15 residues.

The chain recombines TRBV5-1 with TRBJ2-1, with 10 bases lining up with TRBD2. The CDR3 runs 15 residues. The J segment lost 4 bases and the V segment lost 1 base, leaving 2 bases of the junction unmatched. Germline CDR1 and CDR2: SGHRS and YFSETQ. The CDR3 DNA reads as TGCGCCAGCAGCTTGCATAGCGGGGGGTACAATGAGCAGTTCTTC. This gives the protein CASSLHSGGYNEQFF.

This sequence joins TRBV11-2 and TRBJ2-1, with 8 bases fitting TRBD1. V shed 5 bases and J 6 bases; nucleotides not matched to a gene: 6. The CDR3 is 14 amino acids. Germline V gene data show CDR1 as SGHAT and CDR2 as FQNNGV. CDR3 residues: CASSDRGGGNEQFF. The CDR3 DNA sequence: TGTGCCAGCAGCGACAGGGGTGGGGGCAATGAGCAGTTCTTC.

The CDR3 DNA is TGTGCCAGCAGCGTAGGTCCAGGGGGTGAATACGAGCAGTACTTC. Amino acids: CASSVGPGGEYEQYF. The rearrangement uses TRBV9 and TRBJ2-4; 7 bases fit TRBD1. Near its end, the DNA agrees better with TRBJ2-7, so the J call may be wrong. The CDR3 loop spans 15 amino acids. Per the germline V gene, CDR1 is SGDLS and CDR2 is YYNGEE.

The rearrangement joins TRBV9 to TRBJ2-5, with D perhaps TRBD2 (6 bases). TRBJ2-7 explains the end of the DNA better; the J call may be wrong. Germline V gene data show CDR1 as SGDLS and CDR2 as YYNGEE. The CDR3 spans 14 residues. The CDR3 region is CASSPSDGGSEQYF. Here the CDR3 DNA reads TGTGCCAGCAGCCCCTCGGACGGAGGGTCCGAGCAGTACTTC.

This chain links TRBV7-2 with TRBJ2-5, with 10 bases identical to TRBD1. The CDR3 contains 16 residues. Germline V gives CDR1 SGHTA, CDR2 FQGNSA. J gave up 5 bases and V 5 bases, and 11 bases lay outside the gene matches. This chain's CDR3 is CASSPQRGQGRETQYF. As DNA, the CDR3 is TGTGCCAGCAGCCCACAAAGGGGACAGGGGAGGGAGACCCAGTACTTC.

The chain recombines TRBV10-3 with TRBJ1-2, with a tentative D call TRBD1 (5 bases). This CDR3 has 15 residues. V was cut by 2 bases and J by 4 bases, with 14 bases left in between. CDR1 and CDR2 from the germline V gene are ENHRY and SYGVKD. In DNA form, the CDR3 reads TGTGCCATCAGTGAGCCCCCGGGGGTAGGCTATGGCTACACCTTC. Protein: CAISEPPGVGYGYTF.

The chain combines TRBV24-1 with TRBJ2-1; D is undetermined. From germline, CDR1 is KGHDR and CDR2 SFDVKD. There are 13 residues in the CDR3. Trimming left V 4 bases short and J 3 bases short, with 6 bases between. The CDR3 protein is CATSDGFYNEQFF. The CDR3, as DNA: TGTGCCACCAGTGACGGTTTCTACAATGAGCAGTTCTTC.

The V call is TRBV12-3 or TRBV12-4, the J call TRBJ2-4, with D perhaps given as TRBD1 or TRBD2 (5 bases each). Judging by the DNA end, TRBJ2-7 fits better; the J call may be wrong. The CDR3 spans 14 residues. The chain's CDR3 is CASSLGRQLYEQYF. CDR3 nucleotides: TGTGCCAGCAGTTTGGGACGGCAGCTATACGAGCAGTACTTC.

The rearrangement uses TRBV20-1 and TRBJ2-7; D is possibly TRBD2 (5 bases). The J call may not be correct, given that the DNA end is closer to TRBJ2-5. Germline V gives CDR1 DFQATT, CDR2 SNEGSKA (reference sequence). The CDR3 contains 15 residues. DNA for the CDR3: TGCAGTGCTAGAGACTGGACTGGCCCCCCAGAGACCCAGTACTTC. This translates into CSARDWTGPPETQYF.

The CDR3 DNA follows: TGCAGTGCTAGAGACGGACTGGTCTCCTACAATGAGCAGTACTTC. This codes for CSARDGLVSYNEQYF. The chain has TRBV20-1 and TRBJ2-1, with D possibly matching TRBD2 (5 bases). Matching the DNA end better, TRBJ2-7 makes the J call doubtful. The CDR3 loop spans 15 amino acids. Looked up from germline, CDR1 is DFQATT and CDR2 is SNEGSKA (reference sequence).

This clonotype occurred a few times. V gene TRBV12-3 or TRBV12-4 combines with J gene TRBJ2-1, with 10 bases matching TRBD2. The trim removed 6 bases at V and 6 bases at J, leaving 11 bases unmatched. The CDR3 runs to 16 residues. The DNA for the CDR3 is TGTGCCAGCAGCCTAGCGGGGGATCCTGTCCGCAATGAGCAGTTCTTC. It encodes CASSLAGDPVRNEQFF.

This chain's CDR3 is CSARDGGEPHEQYF. DNA for the CDR3: TGCAGTGCTAGAGATGGGGGGGAACCACATGAGCAGTACTTC. The chain joins TRBV20-1 to TRBJ2-5; 7 bases map to TRBD2. Trimming at V came to 0 bases and at J to 11 bases, leaving 12 bases not matched to a gene. The CDR3 consists of 14 residues. Germline loops: CDR1 DFQATT, CDR2 SNEGSKA (reference sequence).

The count of this clonotype is one. CDR3: CASSPGQGPIEKLFF. As DNA, the CDR3 is TGTGCCAGCAGCCCCGGACAGGGGCCAATCGAAAAACTGTTTTTT. The gene calls are TRBV13 and TRBJ1-4; 9 bases map to TRBD1. V was clipped by 5 bases and J by 8 bases; unmatched bases: 9. CDR3 length: 15 amino acids. Germline V CDR1 and CDR2: PRHDT, FYEKMQ (reference sequence).

The genes are TRBV20-1 and TRBJ1-2; 12 bases are a match to TRBD1. CDR1 and CDR2 from the germline V gene are DFQATT and SNEGSKA (reference sequence). Unmatched junction bases numbered 10, after V lost 6 bases and J lost 8 bases. The CDR3 totals 14 residues. The CDR3 DNA sequence: TGCAGTGCCTCCGGGACAGGGGGCGGATGGGGCTACACCTTC. It yields the protein CSASGTGGGWGYTF.

This chain uses TRBV4-2 with TRBJ1-2; unclear D gene. V was trimmed by 4 bases and J by 0 bases, leaving 12 bases between them. The CDR3 totals 15 residues. Germline V gives CDR1 LGHNA, CDR2 YNFKEQ. The CDR3 DNA is TGTGCCAGCAGCCGACTGGACCCAACTAACTATGGCTACACCTTC. Translating gives CASSRLDPTNYGYTF.

This clonotype was observed a single time. V is TRBV7-2 and J is TRBJ1-1; 7 positions match TRBD1. CDR1 is SGHTA, CDR2 FQGNSA, per germline. This CDR3 comprises 14 residues. With 5 bases clipped from V and 4 bases from J, the junction kept 7 bases outside the gene matches. The CDR3 loop is CASSVSYRGTEAFF. The CDR3 DNA follows: TGTGCCAGCAGCGTAAGCTACAGGGGCACTGAAGCTTTCTTT.

This clonotype was observed at least ten times. The rearrangement joins TRBV7-2 to TRBJ2-1, with 7 positions matching TRBD1. V lost 2 bases and J lost 12; bases outside the gene matches: 13. Germline loops: CDR1 SGHTA, CDR2 FQGNSA. The length of the CDR3 is 15 residues. The chain's CDR3 is CASSLQGQSAGGQFF. The CDR3 DNA reads TGTGCCAGCAGCTTACAGGGCCAATCCGCAGGGGGGCAGTTCTTC.